These 23 T cell receptor beta chains were sequenced from one sample in a study of cytomegalovirus exposure and HLA in healthy donors. PCR used 60 Vbeta primers and 13 Jbeta primers. Produced via immunoSEQ multiplex PCR; TCRdb's table is partial and in-frame only. Here the sample table reports 200,000 to 250,000 clones. Sequencing was carried out using PBMCs. The receptor set was obtained from a girl aged 2-9 years in good health and CMV-seropositive.

Details on this clone: The junction differs from germline at one of its ends, possibly a read error. CDR3 loop: CASSLGREPYDEQFF. The CDR3 nucleotides read TGTGCCAGCAGCTTAGGGAGGGAACCCTACGATGAGCAGTTCTTC. V gene TRBV7-9 combines with J gene TRBJ2-1; D is perhaps TRBD2 (6 bases). The germline CDR1 and CDR2 sequences are SEHNR and FQNEAQ (reference sequence). The length of the CDR3 is 15 residues.

The chain uses TRBV9 and TRBJ1-2; 7 bases line up with TRBD1. Germline V gene sequence: CDR1 SGDLS, CDR2 YYNGEE. Trimming took 3 bases from V and 2 from J; bases not matched to a gene: 4. CDR3 length equals 14 residues. CDR3 protein: CASSDGTVNYGYTF. CDR3 DNA sequence: TGTGCCAGCAGCGATGGGACAGTGAACTATGGCTACACCTTC.

The chain couples TRBV28 to TRBJ1-6; 7 bases fit TRBD1. Losses at the gene ends were 5 bases for V and 7 bases for J; bases not matched to a gene: 8. CDR1 and CDR2 (germline): MDHEN, SYDVKM. This CDR3 comprises 15 residues. This CDR3 reads CASSPLGQPNSPLHF. The DNA of the CDR3 is TGTGCCAGCAGTCCCTTGGGACAGCCAAATTCACCCCTCCACTTT.

The chain uses TRBV7-8 and TRBJ1-2; weak D call: TRBD1 (5 bases). Germline-derived CDR1 and CDR2 are SGHVS and FQNEAQ. The CDR3 contains 18 residues. Trimming cost V 0 bases and J 5 bases, with 22 bases left between them. The chain's CDR3 is CASSLAQGGSEPGYGYTF. The CDR3 DNA reads as TGTGCCAGCAGCTTAGCGCAGGGAGGGTCGGAACCGGGGTATGGCTACACCTTC.

The V and J genes are TRBV4-1 and TRBJ2-2, with unresolved D. The germline gives CDR1 MGHRA, CDR2 YSYEKL. The CDR3 covers 16 residues. V lost 0 bases, J lost 6 bases, and 14 bases lay in between. The CDR3 loop is CASSQDSLPLAGELFF. CDR3 in DNA: TGCGCCAGCAGCCAAGATTCCCTCCCCCTAGCCGGGGAGCTGTTTTTT.

The chain joins TRBV7-2 to TRBJ1-2; 7 bases are a match to TRBD1. The CDR3 is 16 residues long. J lost 2 bases, V lost 5 bases, and 11 bases had no gene match. Germline V gene data show CDR1 as SGHTA and CDR2 as FQGNSA. The CDR3 region has the DNA TGTGCCAGCAGCAAAACGACAGGGCTGGCAAACTATGGCTACACCTTC. It yields the protein CASSKTTGLANYGYTF.

The chain employs TRBV10-2 and TRBJ2-3; 10 bases fit TRBD2. The J segment lost 4 bases and the V segment lost 4 bases, leaving 8 bases of the junction unmatched. This CDR3 comprises 16 residues. Germline lookup yields CDR1 WSHSY and CDR2 SAAADI. In DNA form, the CDR3 reads TGCGCCAGCAGTGTCACTAGCGGGATACGAGCAGATACGCAGTATTTT. Its translation is CASSVTSGIRADTQYF.

This chain connects TRBV4-1 to TRBJ2-7; a weak D match, TRBD1 (5 bases). The V end lost 2 bases, the J end lost 4 bases, and 15 bases lay between the germline ends. The CDR3 has 15 amino acids. Germline CDR1 reads MGHRA; CDR2 reads YSYEKL. The CDR3: CASSQQVDSHYEQYF. In nucleotides, the CDR3 is TGCGCCAGCAGCCAACAGGTAGACAGTCATTACGAGCAGTACTTC.

The chain has TRBV7-6 and TRBJ2-7; 9 bases align to TRBD1. The germline gives CDR1 SGHVS, CDR2 FNYEAQ. V dropped 2 bases and J dropped 5; count of bases not matched to a gene: 4. The CDR3 spans 14 residues. The CDR3 protein is CASSLNRGQDEQYF. DNA for the CDR3: TGTGCCAGCAGCTTAAACAGGGGGCAGGACGAGCAGTACTTC. Variable domain in full (rest from reference TRBV7-6 and TRBJ2-7): GAGVSQSPRYKVTKRGQDVALRCDPISGHVSLYWYRQALGQGPEFLTYFNYEAQQDKSGLPNDRFSAERPEGSISTLTIQRTEQRDSAMYRCASSLNRGQDEQYFGPGTRLTVT.

The chain is built from TRBV6-6 and TRBJ1-1; the D gene is possibly TRBD1 (5 bases). Trimming stripped 3 bases from V and 3 bases from J, with 11 bases between. Germline V gene lookup returns CDR1 MNHNY and CDR2 SVGAGI (reference sequence). There are 14 residues in the CDR3. CDR3 protein: CASSYPGLYTEAFF. The CDR3 DNA sequence: TGTGCCAGCAGTTATCCGGGACTGTACACTGAAGCTTTCTTT.

CDR3 region: CASRGTVNTEAFF. The DNA of the CDR3 is TGTGCCAGCAGGGGGACAGTAAACACTGAAGCTTTCTTT. The V and J genes are TRBV6-1 and TRBJ1-1; 7 nucleotides match TRBD1. The CDR3 runs to 13 residues. Trimming removed 6 bases from V and 2 bases from J; junction bases left unmatched: 3. Germline CDR1 and CDR2: MNHNS and SASEGT.

This chain connects TRBV5-6 to TRBJ2-1; 10 bases map to TRBD1. This CDR3 spans 18 amino acids. The V and J ends lost 0 bases and 2 bases, in that order; junction bases with no gene match: 8. Germline V gives CDR1 SGHDT, CDR2 YYEEEE. As DNA, the CDR3 is TGTGCCAGCAGCTTGGCGGCGATGACAGGGGGCACCTACAATGAGCAGTTCTTC. This codes for CASSLAAMTGGTYNEQFF.

The chain joins TRBV18 to TRBJ2-5; TRBD2 matches 8 bases. The CDR3 extends over 14 amino acids. J gave up 4 bases and V 3 bases, and 4 bases lay outside the gene matches. The germline CDR1 and CDR2 sequences are KGHSH and LQKENI. DNA of the CDR3: TGTGCCAGCTCACCCACGGGAGGGCCAGAGACCCAGTACTTC. This gives the protein CASSPTGGPETQYF.

The chain carries TRBV6-6 and TRBJ2-2; weak D call: TRBD1 (5 bases). The germline V gene has CDR1 MNHNY and CDR2 SVGAGI (reference sequence). With 5 bases removed from V and 1 base from J, the gap between germline ends came to 11 bases. The CDR3 totals 15 residues. The CDR3 protein is CASSRDSLNTGELFF. The CDR3 DNA sequence: TGTGCCAGCAGTCGCGACAGTCTGAACACCGGGGAGCTGTTTTTT.

Concerning this clone: Other DNA sequences in this sample translate to the same CDR3. The genes are TRBV5-4 and TRBJ1-2, with D possibly TRBD1 on 6 matching bases. The CDR3 length is 14 residues. The V gene lost 4 bases and the J gene lost 0 bases, with 10 bases spanning the gap. Germline V gene data show CDR1 as SGHNT and CDR2 as YYREEE (reference sequence). CDR3 sequence reads: CASSLRGANYGYTF. The CDR3, as DNA: TGTGCCAGCAGCCTCAGGGGCGCTAACTATGGCTACACCTTC.

The chain combines TRBV5-1 with TRBJ2-5, with 8 bases identical to TRBD1. The CDR3 is 15 residues long. Germline CDR1 SGHRS, CDR2 YFSETQ. The J segment lost 5 bases and the V segment lost 3 bases, leaving 9 bases of the junction unmatched. In DNA, the CDR3 is TGCGCCAGCAGCTCCCCCGACAGGGGACACGAGACCCAGTACTTC. Translating it yields CASSSPDRGHETQYF.

The chain recombines TRBV28 with TRBJ1-5; 7 bases align to TRBD1. The ends lost 1 base at V and 2 bases at J; junction bases unmatched: 8. CDR1 is MDHEN and CDR2 is SYDVKM in the germline V gene. This CDR3 spans 17 amino acids. For the CDR3, the DNA is TGTGCCAGCAGTTTATTGGGCAGGGGGACAGGCAATCAGCCCCAGCATTTT. Its protein is CASSLLGRGTGNQPQHF.

The rearrangement joins TRBV13 to TRBJ2-7; D remains ambiguous. The germline gives CDR1 PRHDT, CDR2 FYEKMQ (reference sequence). Trimming pared 0 bases from V and 2 bases from J, leaving 14 bases between. The CDR3 is made up of 16 amino acids. CDR3 sequence reads: CASSLGGRTSTYEQYF. The CDR3 nucleotides are TGTGCCAGCAGCTTAGGTGGCCGCACCTCAACCTACGAGCAGTACTTC.

V is TRBV6-5 and J is TRBJ2-3, with 9 bases that match TRBD1. V trimming: 6 bases; J trimming: 10 bases; junction bases outside the gene matches: 14. This CDR3 spans 15 amino acids. Per germline, CDR1 MNHEY and CDR2 SVGAGI. For the CDR3, the DNA is TGTGCCAGCAGCCGTTTCTCTTTTACAGGGGGCCCGCAGTATTTT. Amino acid sequence: CASSRFSFTGGPQYF.

The CDR3 spells CATRSGSGTDTQYF. For the CDR3, the DNA is TGTGCCACTCGGAGCGGGAGTGGTACAGATACGCAGTATTTT. The genes are TRBV6-1 and TRBJ2-3; TRBD2 matches 8 bases. There are 14 residues in the CDR3. Germline V gives CDR1 MNHNS, CDR2 SASEGT. V dropped 10 bases and J dropped 3; count of bases not matched to a gene: 9.

The gene calls are TRBV10-3 and TRBJ1-2; maybe TRBD1 (5 bases). Germline assignment: CDR1 ENHRY and CDR2 SYGVKD. The V end lost 2 bases, the J end lost 8 bases, and 15 bases lay between the germline ends. The CDR3 runs to 14 residues. In DNA, the CDR3 is TGTGCCATCAGTGAGGAGGTGGGGGGAGACGGCTACACCTTC. It encodes CAISEEVGGDGYTF.

The CDR3 loop is CASSPASGFIAYEQYF. The CDR3 nucleotides are TGTGCCAGCAGTCCGGCGTCGGGGTTTATAGCCTACGAGCAGTACTTC. The genes are TRBV28 and TRBJ2-7; possibly TRBD2 for D (5 bases). V was cut by 5 bases and J by 2 bases, with 19 bases left in between. CDR1 MDHEN and CDR2 SYDVKM come from the germline V gene. The CDR3 contains 16 residues.

V gene TRBV6-1 combines with J gene TRBJ1-2; 7 bases line up with TRBD1. Looked up from germline, CDR1 is MNHNS and CDR2 is SASEGT. The CDR3 runs 14 residues. V trimming: 2 bases; J trimming: 8 bases; junction bases outside the gene matches: 8. CDR3 sequence (DNA): TGTGCCAGCAGTGAATCCGGGACAGTGCTAGGCTACACCTTC. It is translated as CASSESGTVLGYTF.